The present TCR beta chain was sequenced within a study of blood T cell repertoires in COVID-19. Turning to the study itself: Samples representing acute and convalescent COVID-19 were sourced from the United States, Italy and Spain.

The protocol was immunoSEQ multiplex PCR, while the TCRdb copy is restricted to in-frame clones and leaves out a portion. The sample shows some 240,000 clones, around 91% of them seen only once. The CDR3 length is 14 residues. Trimming shortened V by 3 bases and J by 4 bases, and 12 bases separated the two germline ends. Per germline, CDR1 SGHVS and CDR2 FNYEAQ. Seattle's cohort entered during active infection and was followed longitudinally. Details on this clone: Other DNA sequences in this specimen translate into the identical CDR3.

Sample: peripheral blood. The source of this sequence is a woman aged 55-69 years with COVID-19, enrolled during active disease. The chain has TRBV7-6 and TRBJ1-1, with D possibly being TRBD1 (6 bases). The DNA for the CDR3 is TGTGCCAGCAGCTTGGAACAGGGTAGCACTGAAGCTTTCTTT. Protein: CASSLEQGSTEAFF.